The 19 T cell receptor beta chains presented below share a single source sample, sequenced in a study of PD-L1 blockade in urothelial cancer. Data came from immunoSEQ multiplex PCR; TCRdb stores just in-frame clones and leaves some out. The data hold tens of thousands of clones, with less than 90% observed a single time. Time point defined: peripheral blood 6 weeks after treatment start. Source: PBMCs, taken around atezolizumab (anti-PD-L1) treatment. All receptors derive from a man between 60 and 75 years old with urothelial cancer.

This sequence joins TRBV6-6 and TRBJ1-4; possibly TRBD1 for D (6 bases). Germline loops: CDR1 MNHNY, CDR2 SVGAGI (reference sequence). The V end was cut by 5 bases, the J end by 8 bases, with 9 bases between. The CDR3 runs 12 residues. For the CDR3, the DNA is TGTGCCAGCAGTCCCGGGACAGAAAAACTGTTTTTT. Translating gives CASSPGTEKLFF.

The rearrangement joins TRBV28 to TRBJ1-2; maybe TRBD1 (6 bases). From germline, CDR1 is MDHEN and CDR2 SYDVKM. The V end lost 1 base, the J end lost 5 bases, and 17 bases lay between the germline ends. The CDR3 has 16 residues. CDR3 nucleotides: TGTGCCAGCAGTTTATCAGGTAGTGGACAGACATATGGCTACACCTTC. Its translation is CASSLSGSGQTYGYTF.

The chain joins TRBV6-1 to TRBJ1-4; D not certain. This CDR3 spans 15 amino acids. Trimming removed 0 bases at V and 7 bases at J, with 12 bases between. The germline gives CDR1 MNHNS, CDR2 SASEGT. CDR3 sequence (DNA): TGTGCCAGCAGTGAAGCAACAGCCCGGGGTGAAAAACTGTTTTTT. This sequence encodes CASSEATARGEKLFF.

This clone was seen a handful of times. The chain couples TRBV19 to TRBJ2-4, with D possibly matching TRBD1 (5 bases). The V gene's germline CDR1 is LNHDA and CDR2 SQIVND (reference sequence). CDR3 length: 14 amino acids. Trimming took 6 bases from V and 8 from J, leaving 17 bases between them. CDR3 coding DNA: TGTGCCAGTAGCCCCTTATCAGGGTCGGACATTCAGTACTTC. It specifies CASSPLSGSDIQYF.

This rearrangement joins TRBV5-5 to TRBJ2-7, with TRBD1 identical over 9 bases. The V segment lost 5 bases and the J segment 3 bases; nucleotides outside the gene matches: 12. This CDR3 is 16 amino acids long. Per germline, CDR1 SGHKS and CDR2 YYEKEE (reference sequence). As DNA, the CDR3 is TGTGCCAGCAGGTTGAACCCCGGGACAGGGCTCTACGAGCAGTACTTC. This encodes CASRLNPGTGLYEQYF.

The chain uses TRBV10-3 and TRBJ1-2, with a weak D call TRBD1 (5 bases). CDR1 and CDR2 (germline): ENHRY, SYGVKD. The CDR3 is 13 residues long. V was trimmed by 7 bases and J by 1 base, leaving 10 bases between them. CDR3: CAITPDSNYGYTF. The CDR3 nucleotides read TGTGCCATCACCCCCGACAGTAACTATGGCTACACCTTC.

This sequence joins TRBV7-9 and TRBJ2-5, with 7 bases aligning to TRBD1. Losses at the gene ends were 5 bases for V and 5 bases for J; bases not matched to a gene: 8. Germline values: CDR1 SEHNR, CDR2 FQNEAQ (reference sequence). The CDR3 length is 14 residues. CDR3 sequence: CASSPAQGTETQYF. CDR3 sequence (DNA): TGTGCCAGCAGCCCGGCACAGGGGACGGAGACCCAGTACTTC. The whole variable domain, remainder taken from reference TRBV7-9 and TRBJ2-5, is DTGVSQNPRHKITKRGQNVTFRCDPISEHNRLYWYRQTLGQGPEFLTYFQNEAQLEKSRLLSDRFSAERPKGSFSTLEIQRTEQGDSAMYLCASSPAQGTETQYFGPGTRLLVL.

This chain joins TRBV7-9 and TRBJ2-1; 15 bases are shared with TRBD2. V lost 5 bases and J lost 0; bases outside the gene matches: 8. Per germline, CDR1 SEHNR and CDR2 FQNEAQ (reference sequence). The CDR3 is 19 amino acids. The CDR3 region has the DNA TGTGCCAGCAGCACCTGGACTAGCGGGAGGGCCCCCTCCTACAATGAGCAGTTCTTC. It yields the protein CASSTWTSGRAPSYNEQFF.

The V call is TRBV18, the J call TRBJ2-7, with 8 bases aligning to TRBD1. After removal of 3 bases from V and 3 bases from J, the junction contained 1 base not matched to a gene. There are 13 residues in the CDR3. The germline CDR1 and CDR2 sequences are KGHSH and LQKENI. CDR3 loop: CASSPGQVYEQYF. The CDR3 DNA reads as TGTGCCAGCTCACCGGGACAGGTCTACGAGCAGTACTTC.

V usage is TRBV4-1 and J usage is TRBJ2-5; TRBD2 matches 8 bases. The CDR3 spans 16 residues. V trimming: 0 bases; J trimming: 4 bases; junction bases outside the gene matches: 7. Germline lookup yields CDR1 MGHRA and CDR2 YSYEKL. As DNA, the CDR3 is TGCGCCAGCAGCCAAGAGAGAGCGGGGGTAAGAGAGACCCAGTACTTC. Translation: CASSQERAGVRETQYF.

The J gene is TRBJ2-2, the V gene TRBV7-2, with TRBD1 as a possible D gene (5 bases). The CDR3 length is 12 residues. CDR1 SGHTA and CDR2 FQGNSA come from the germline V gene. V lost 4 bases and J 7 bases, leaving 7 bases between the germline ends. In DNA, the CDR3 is TGTGCCAGCAGCTCCAGGGTCGGGGAGCTGTTTTTT. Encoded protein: CASSSRVGELFF.

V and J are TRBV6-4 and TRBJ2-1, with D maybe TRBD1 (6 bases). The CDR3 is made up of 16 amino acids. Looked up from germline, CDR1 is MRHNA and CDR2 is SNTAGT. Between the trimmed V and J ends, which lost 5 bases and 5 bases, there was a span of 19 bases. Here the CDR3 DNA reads TGTGCCAGCAGTCTGAGTTTGGGGGCCATCGACAATGAGCAGTTCTTC. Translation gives CASSLSLGAIDNEQFF.

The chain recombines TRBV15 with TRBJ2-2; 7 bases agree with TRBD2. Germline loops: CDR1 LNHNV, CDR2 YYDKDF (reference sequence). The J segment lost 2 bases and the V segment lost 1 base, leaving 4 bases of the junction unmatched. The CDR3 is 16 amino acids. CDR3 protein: CATSRAGTTNTGELFF. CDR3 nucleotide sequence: TGTGCCACCAGCAGAGCCGGGACTACAAACACCGGGGAGCTGTTTTTT.

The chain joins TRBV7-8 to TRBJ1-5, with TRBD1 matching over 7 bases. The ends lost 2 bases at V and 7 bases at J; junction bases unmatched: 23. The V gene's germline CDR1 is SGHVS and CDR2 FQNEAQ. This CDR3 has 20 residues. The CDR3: CASSLRGYPLGGTDRQPQHF. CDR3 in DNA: TGTGCCAGCAGCTTACGGGGGTATCCCCTTGGCGGGACAGATAGGCAGCCCCAGCATTTT. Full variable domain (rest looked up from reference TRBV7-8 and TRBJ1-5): GAGVSQSPRYKVAKRGQDVALRCDPISGHVSLFWYQQALGQGPEFLTYFQNEAQLDKSGLPSDRFFAERPEGSVSTLKIQRTQQEDSAVYLCASSLRGYPLGGTDRQPQHFGDGTRLSIL.

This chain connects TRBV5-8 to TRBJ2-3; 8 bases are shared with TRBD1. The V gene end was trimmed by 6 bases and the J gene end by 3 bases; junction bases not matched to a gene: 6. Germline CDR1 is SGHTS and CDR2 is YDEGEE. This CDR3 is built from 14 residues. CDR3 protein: CASKDYRGTDTQYF. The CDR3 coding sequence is TGTGCCAGCAAGGACTACAGGGGGACAGATACGCAGTATTTT.

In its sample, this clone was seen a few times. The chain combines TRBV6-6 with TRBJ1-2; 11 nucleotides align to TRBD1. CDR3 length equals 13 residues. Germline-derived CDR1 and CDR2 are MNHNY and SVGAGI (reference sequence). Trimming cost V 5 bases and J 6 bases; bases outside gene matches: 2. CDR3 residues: CASSLDRGHGYTF. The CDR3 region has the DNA TGTGCCAGCAGTCTGGACAGGGGGCATGGCTACACCTTC.

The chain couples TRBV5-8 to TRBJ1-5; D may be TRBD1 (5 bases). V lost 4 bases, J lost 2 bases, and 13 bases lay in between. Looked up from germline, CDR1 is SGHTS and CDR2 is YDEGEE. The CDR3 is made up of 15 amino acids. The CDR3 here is CASSPRGYGNQPQHF. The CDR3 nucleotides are TGTGCCAGCAGCCCCCGGGGGTACGGCAATCAGCCCCAGCATTTT. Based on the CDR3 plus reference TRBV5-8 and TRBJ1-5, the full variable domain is EAGVTQSPTHLIKTRGQQATLRCSPISGHTSVYWYQQALGLGLQFLLWYDEGEERNRGNFPPRFSGRQFPNYSSELNVNALELEDSALYLCASSPRGYGNQPQHFGDGTRLSIL.

The CDR3: CASSEGTVTHYGYTF. Written as DNA, the CDR3 is TGCGCCAGCAGCGAGGGGACAGTGACTCACTATGGCTACACCTTC. V gene TRBV10-1 combines with J gene TRBJ1-2; 7 bases align to TRBD1. The ends lost 6 bases at V and 3 bases at J; junction bases unmatched: 10. Germline V gene lookup returns CDR1 WNHNN and CDR2 SYGVQD (reference sequence). The CDR3 is made up of 15 amino acids.

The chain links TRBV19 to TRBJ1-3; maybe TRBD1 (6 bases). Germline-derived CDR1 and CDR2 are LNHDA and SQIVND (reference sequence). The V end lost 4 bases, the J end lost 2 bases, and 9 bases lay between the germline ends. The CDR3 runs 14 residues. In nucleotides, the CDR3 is TGTGCCAGTAGTAGGGGGGGGCCTGGAAACACCATATATTTT. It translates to CASSRGGPGNTIYF.